This T cell receptor beta chain was observed in a study of T cell changes during pregnancy in multiple sclerosis. Germline V gene data show CDR1 as SGHNT and CDR2 as YENEEA. V was trimmed by 0 bases and J by 5 bases, leaving 14 bases between them. The CDR3 contains 15 residues. Sequenced by immunoSEQ multiplex PCR; TCRdb stores in-frame clones only, minus some. In the table there are 60,000 or so clones, 80% to 95% of which are singletons. The material was peripheral blood, obtained in the first trimester of pregnancy. The chain recombines TRBV11-3 with TRBJ2-7; D ambiguous. This sequence originates from a female donor with multiple sclerosis, enrolled in a pregnancy study. The CDR3 nucleotides are TGTGCCAGCAGCTTAGATTCTCGGCCTGGAGACGAGCAGTACTTC. It encodes CASSLDSRPGDEQYF.